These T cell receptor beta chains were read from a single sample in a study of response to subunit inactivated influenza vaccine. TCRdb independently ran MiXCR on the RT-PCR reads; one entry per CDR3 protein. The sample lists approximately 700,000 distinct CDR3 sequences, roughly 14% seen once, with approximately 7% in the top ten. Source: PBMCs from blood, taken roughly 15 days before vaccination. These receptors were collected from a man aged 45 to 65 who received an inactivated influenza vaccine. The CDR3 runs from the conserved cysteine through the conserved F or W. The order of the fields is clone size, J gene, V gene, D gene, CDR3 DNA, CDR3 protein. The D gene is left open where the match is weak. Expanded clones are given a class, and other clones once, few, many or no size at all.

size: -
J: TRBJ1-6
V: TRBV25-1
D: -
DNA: TGTGCCAGCAGTGAATCCGGGAGGGGGGCCTATAATTCACCCCTCCACTTT
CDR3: CASSESGRGAYNSPLHF

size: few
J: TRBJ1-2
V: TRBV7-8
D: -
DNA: TGTGCCAGCAGCCCAAAAATCGACACCTACTATGGCTACACCTTC
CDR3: CASSPKIDTYYGYTF

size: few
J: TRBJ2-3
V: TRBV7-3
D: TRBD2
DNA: TGTGCCAGCAGCGACGGGACTAGCGGGCAGCAGTATTTT
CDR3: CASSDGTSGQQYF

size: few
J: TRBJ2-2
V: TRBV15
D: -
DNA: TGTGCCACCAGCAGGTCAAGACTGATCACCGGGGAGCTGTTTTTT
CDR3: CATSRSRLITGELFF

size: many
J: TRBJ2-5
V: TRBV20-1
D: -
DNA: TGCAGTGTTGAGGGAGGAAGCCACCAAGAGACCCAGTACTTC
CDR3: CSVEGGSHQETQYF

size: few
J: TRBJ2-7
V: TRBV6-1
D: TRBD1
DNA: TGTGCCAGCAGCGATCCCTACCGGGACAGGGTCTACGAGCAGTACTTC
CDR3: CASSDPYRDRVYEQYF

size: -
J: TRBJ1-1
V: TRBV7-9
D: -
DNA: TGTGCCAGCAGCCTCATGGACACTGAAGCTTTCTTT
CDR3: CASSLMDTEAFF

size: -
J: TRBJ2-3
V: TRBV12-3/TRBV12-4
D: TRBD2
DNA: TGTGCCAGCAGTCTCATCGGGACTAGCGGGAATATGTATACGCAGTATTTT
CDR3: CASSLIGTSGNMYTQYF

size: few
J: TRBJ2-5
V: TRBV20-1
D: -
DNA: TGCAGTGCTTATCCCTCAGAGACCCAGTACTTC
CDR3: CSAYPSETQYF

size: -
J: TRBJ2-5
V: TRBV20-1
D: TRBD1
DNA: TGCAGTGCTCGACAGGGGAGTCAAGAGACCCAGTACTTC
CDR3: CSARQGSQETQYF

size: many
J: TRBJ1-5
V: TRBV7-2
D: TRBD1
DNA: TGTGCCAGCAGCGCCGAGACAGGGACCAATCAGCCCCAGCATTTT
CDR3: CASSAETGTNQPQHF

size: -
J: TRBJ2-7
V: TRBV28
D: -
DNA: TGTGCCAGCCGACAGGCAGTTACCTACGAGCAGTACTTC
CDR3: CASRQAVTYEQYF

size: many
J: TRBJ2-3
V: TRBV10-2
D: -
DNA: TGCGCCAGCAAACCATTACAGGGCTTCTCCACAGATACGCAGTATTTT
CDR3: CASKPLQGFSTDTQYF

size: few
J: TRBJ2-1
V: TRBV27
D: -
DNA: TGTGCCAGCAGCAGGGGGTTCGGGGGTGAGCAGTTCTTC
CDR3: CASSRGFGGEQFF

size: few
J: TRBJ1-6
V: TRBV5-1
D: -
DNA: TGCGCCAGCAGCTTGGGAGATTACCTCTATAATTCACCCCTCCACTTT
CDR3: CASSLGDYLYNSPLHF

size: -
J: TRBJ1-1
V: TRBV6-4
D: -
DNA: TGTGCCAGCAGTGACTCTGACATAGACGGAAACACTGAAGCTTTCTTT
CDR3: CASSDSDIDGNTEAFF

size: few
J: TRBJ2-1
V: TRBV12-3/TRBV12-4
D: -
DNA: TGTGCCAGCAGTTTCTTAGGGCCCTTCTACAATGAGCAGTTCTTC
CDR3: CASSFLGPFYNEQFF

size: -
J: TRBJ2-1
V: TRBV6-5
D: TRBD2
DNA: TGTGCCAGCAGTACCCTAGCGGGAGGGCGTAATGAGCAGTTCTTC
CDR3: CASSTLAGGRNEQFF

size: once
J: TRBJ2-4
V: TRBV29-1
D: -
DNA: TGCAGCGTGGTGGGGCAGAATCTAGCCAAAAACATTCAGTACTTC
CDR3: CSVVGQNLAKNIQYF

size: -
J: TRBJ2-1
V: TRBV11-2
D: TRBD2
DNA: TGTGCCAGCAGCTCGATTAGGAGACAGGGGAAGGGGGTTAGCGGGAGGTTC
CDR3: CASSSIRRQGKGVSGRF

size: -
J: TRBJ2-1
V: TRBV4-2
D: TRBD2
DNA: TGTGCCAGCAGCCCGGACCAACTAGCGGGTAATTATGAGCAGTTCTTC
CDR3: CASSPDQLAGNYEQFF

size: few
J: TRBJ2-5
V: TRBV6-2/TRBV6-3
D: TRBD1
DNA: TGTGCCAGCAGTTACCCCACGGACAGGAACCAAGAGACCCAGTACTTC
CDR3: CASSYPTDRNQETQYF

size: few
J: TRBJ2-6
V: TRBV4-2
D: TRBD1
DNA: TGTGCCAGCAGCCACCCGGGACAGGGGGCAACTGGGGCCAACGTCCTGACTTTC
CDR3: CASSHPGQGATGANVLTF

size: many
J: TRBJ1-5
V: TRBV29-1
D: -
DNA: TGCAGCGTTGGCGGGGGCAGGGGAGGCAATCAGCCCCAGCATTTT
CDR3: CSVGGGRGGNQPQHF

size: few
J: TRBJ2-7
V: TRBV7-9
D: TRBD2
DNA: TGTGCCAGCAGCGACACAGCGGGAGTTCTCTACGAGCAGTACTTC
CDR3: CASSDTAGVLYEQYF

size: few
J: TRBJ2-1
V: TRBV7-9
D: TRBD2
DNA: TGTGCCAGCAGCCCGGGTAATCGGGGGGTGGCCTACAATGAGCAGTTCTTC
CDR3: CASSPGNRGVAYNEQFF

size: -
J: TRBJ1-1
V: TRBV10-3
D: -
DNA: TGTGCCATCAGTGATCACACTGAAGCTTTCTTT
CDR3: CAISDHTEAFF

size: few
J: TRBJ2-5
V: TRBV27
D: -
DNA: TGTGCCAGCAGTTTAACCTCAGGGTTTCAAGAGACCCAGTACTTC
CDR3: CASSLTSGFQETQYF

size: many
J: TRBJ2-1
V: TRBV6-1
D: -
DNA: TGTGCCAGCAGCCTGGGACCGCCGGATGAGCAGTTCTTC
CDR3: CASSLGPPDEQFF

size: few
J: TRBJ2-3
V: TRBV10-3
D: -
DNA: TGTGCCATCAGTGCCGACAGTGCCCGGGATACGCAGTATTTT
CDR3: CAISADSARDTQYF

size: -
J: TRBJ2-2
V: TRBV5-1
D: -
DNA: TGCGCCAGCAAACTCCCAGCGAGCGGGGAGCTGTTTTTT
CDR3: CASKLPASGELFF

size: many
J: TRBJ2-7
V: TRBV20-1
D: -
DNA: TGCAGTGCTAGAGATCAGAACGAGCAGTACTTC
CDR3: CSARDQNEQYF

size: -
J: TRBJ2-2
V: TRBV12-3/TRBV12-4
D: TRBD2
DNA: TGTGCCAGCAGTTTAGCGCGGGGGGCGATCGGGGAGCTGTTTTTT
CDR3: CASSLARGAIGELFF

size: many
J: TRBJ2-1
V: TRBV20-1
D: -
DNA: TGCAGTGCTAGAGATGCTCAGGGGTGGAATGAGCAGTTCTTC
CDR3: CSARDAQGWNEQFF

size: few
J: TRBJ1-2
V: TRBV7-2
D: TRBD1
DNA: TGTGCCAGCAGCTTTACGGGACAGTCGAGAGGCTACACCTTC
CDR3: CASSFTGQSRGYTF

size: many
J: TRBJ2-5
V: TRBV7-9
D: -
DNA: TGTGCCAGCAGCTTAAACGGGGTGGAGACCCAGTACTTC
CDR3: CASSLNGVETQYF

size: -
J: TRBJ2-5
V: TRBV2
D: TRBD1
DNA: TGTGCCAGCAGGAGAGTACAGGGGACGCCCCAAGAGACCCAGTACTTC
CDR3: CASRRVQGTPQETQYF

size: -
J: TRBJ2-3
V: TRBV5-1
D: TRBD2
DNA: TGCGCCAGCAGCCCGGGACTAGCGGGGCACACAGATACGCAGTATTTT
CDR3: CASSPGLAGHTDTQYF

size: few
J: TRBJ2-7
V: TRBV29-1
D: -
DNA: TGCAGCGGCCGGGACTCTCGCGAGCAGTACTTC
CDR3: CSGRDSREQYF

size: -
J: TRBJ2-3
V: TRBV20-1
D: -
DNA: TGCAGTGCTAGCTCTAGCGTGAGTCGGTTAAAGATTCACACAGATACGCAGTATTTT
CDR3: CSASSSVSRLKIHTDTQYF

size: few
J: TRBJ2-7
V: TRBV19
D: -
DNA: TGTGCCAGTAGTATAGGTCAACATTCCTACGAGCAGTACTTC
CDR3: CASSIGQHSYEQYF

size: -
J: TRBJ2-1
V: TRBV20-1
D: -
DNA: TGCAGTGCTAGCGACTCCTCGGGGGAAGTTGAGCAGTTCTTC
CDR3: CSASDSSGEVEQFF

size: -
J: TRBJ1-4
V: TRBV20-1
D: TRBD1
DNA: TGCAGTGCTAGATTTCATCGACAGGGAGTAGAAAAACTGTTTTTT
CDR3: CSARFHRQGVEKLFF

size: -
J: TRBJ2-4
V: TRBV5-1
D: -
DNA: TGCGCCAGCAGCTTGACGGGGATAAACATTCAGTACTTC
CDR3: CASSLTGINIQYF

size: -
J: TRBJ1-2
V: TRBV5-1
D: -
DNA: TGCGCCAGCAGCTTGAGAGGGGATGGCTACACCTTC
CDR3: CASSLRGDGYTF

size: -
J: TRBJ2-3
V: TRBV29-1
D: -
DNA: TGCAGCGTTGATGGACCTCCACTTCACACAGATACGCAGTATTTT
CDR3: CSVDGPPLHTDTQYF

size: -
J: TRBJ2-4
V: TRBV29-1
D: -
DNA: TGCAGCGTTTGGACTACCTCTACTGGCAAAAACATTCAGTACTTC
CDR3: CSVWTTSTGKNIQYF

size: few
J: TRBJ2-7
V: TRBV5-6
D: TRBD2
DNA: TGTGCCAGCAGCTCGGGACTAGCATCCTACGAGCAGTACTTC
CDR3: CASSSGLASYEQYF

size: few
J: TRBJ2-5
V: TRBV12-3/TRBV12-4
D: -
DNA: TGTGCCAGCAGTTCTCTGTTACAAGAGACCCAGTACTTC
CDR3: CASSSLLQETQYF

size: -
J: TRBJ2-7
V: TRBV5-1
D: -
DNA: TGCGCCAGCAGCTTGGGGGGGACCCGAACCTACGAGCAGTACTTC
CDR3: CASSLGGTRTYEQYF

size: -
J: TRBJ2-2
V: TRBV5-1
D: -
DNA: TGCGCCAGCAGCCCCAGTGGGGGGCCGAACACCGGGGAGCTGTTTTTT
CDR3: CASSPSGGPNTGELFF

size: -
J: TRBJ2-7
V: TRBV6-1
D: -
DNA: TGTGCCAGCAGTATGACGGATGTCTACGAGCAGTACTTC
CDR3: CASSMTDVYEQYF

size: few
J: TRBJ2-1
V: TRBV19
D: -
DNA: TGTGCCAGTAGTATTCAGGGAGGCACCAATGAGCAGTTCTTC
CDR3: CASSIQGGTNEQFF

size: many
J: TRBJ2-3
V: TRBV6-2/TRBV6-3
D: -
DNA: TGTGCCAGCACCGAACCTCCCGACGGTAAAACGCAGTATTTT
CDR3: CASTEPPDGKTQYF